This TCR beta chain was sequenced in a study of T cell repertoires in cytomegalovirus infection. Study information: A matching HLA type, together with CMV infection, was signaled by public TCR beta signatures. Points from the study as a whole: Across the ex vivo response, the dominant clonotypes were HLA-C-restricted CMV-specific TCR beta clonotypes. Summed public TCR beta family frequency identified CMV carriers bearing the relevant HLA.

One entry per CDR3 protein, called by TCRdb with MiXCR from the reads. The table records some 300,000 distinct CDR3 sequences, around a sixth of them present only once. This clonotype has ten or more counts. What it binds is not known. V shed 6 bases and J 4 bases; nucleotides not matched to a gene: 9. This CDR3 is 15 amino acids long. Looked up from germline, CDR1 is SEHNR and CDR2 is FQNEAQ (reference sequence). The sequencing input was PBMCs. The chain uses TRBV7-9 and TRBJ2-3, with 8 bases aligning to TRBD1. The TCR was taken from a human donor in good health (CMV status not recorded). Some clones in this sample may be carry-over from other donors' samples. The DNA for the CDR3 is TGTGCCAGCAGAGAAACTCAGGGGGCCGCAGATACGCAGTATTTT. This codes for CASRETQGAADTQYF.